This TCR beta chain emerged from a study of shared clonotypes between healthy human individuals. Several immunoSEQ plates received, in even portions, the genomic DNA of each subset. TCRdb keeps only in-frame clones here, not all; method: immunoSEQ multiplex PCR. Found here are 850,000 to 1,200,000 clones, about 75% of them singletons; the top ten hold 1.5%. The sample comprised memory CD4+ T cells sorted from blood. Subset reported: CD45RA-negative fraction. The receptor comes from a man in his late teens or twenties in good health.

The chain's CDR3 is CASSYQGMLTDTQYF. CDR3 nucleotides: TGTGCCAGCAGTTACCAGGGGATGCTAACAGATACGCAGTATTTT. J is TRBJ2-3 and V is TRBV6-5, with a weak D call TRBD1 (6 bases). Trimming pared 2 bases from V and 3 bases from J, leaving 12 bases between. Germline lookup yields CDR1 MNHEY and CDR2 SVGAGI. The CDR3 covers 15 residues.